The sequence of this T cell receptor beta chain was determined in a study of T cell responses to AZD1222 COVID-19 vaccine. Study observations and caveats: In the spike-specific TCR repertoire, nearly half reportedly target unmutated variant regions.

Pooling of second doses given at about 4 or about 12 weeks was done. The V segment lost 0 bases and the J segment 5 bases; nucleotides outside the gene matches: 19. The CDR3 is made up of 19 amino acids. The germline CDR1 and CDR2 sequences are KGHSH and LQKENI. About this clone: The target antigen is unknown.

Here immunoSEQ multiplex PCR was the method, and the copy in TCRdb shows in-frame clones only, minus some. The sample lists around 81,000 clones, approximately 90% seen once, with 8% in the top ten. The chain employs TRBV18 and TRBJ2-7; 7 nucleotides match TRBD2. Sequenced here: peripheral blood, sampled 28 days after the second AZD1222 dose. The sequence derives from an adult who received the AZD1222 COVID-19 vaccine. This chain's CDR3 is CASSPPEKGPGGSIHEQYF. The CDR3 DNA is TGTGCCAGCTCACCACCGGAGAAGGGACCGGGCGGGAGTATCCACGAGCAGTACTTC.